The 10 T cell receptor beta chains listed next were all sequenced from one sample in a study of identical twins. TCRdb called the 5' RACE reads again in MiXCR, with one record for every CDR3 protein. The table records about 810,000 distinct CDR3 sequences, approximately 13% of them present only once. These data were also filed under a second study, of yellow fever vaccine responses in identical twins.

Input material: PBMCs. Receptors were obtained from a woman aged 18-29 years in good health.

The chain couples TRBV28 to TRBJ2-6; D ambiguous. Trimming took off 7 bases at V and 0 bases at J, with 10 bases between the two ends. CDR3 length: 15 amino acids. The V gene's germline CDR1 is MDHEN and CDR2 SYDVKM. The CDR3: CASTKSSSGANVLTF. CDR3 nucleotide sequence: TGTGCCAGCACCAAGTCAAGCTCTGGGGCCAACGTCCTGACTTTC.

This clonotype was picked up many times. This sequence joins TRBV12-3 or TRBV12-4 and TRBJ2-7; 9 bases are shared with TRBD2. The CDR3 has 14 residues. Trimming cost V 5 bases and J 6 bases; bases outside gene matches: 8. The CDR3 loop is CASSPSGASAEQYF. In nucleotides, the CDR3 is TGTGCCAGCAGTCCTAGCGGGGCGAGCGCCGAGCAGTACTTC.

V usage is TRBV5-5 and J usage is TRBJ2-2; TRBD2 is a possible D gene (6 bases). Trimming stripped 1 base from V and 2 bases from J, with 12 bases between. CDR1 and CDR2 (germline): SGHKS, YYEKEE (reference sequence). This CDR3 has 16 amino acids. As DNA, the CDR3 is TGTGCCAGCAGCTTGCGATCGGGGGAAAACACCGGGGAGCTGTTTTTT. The encoded protein is CASSLRSGENTGELFF. The whole variable domain, remainder taken from reference TRBV5-5 and TRBJ2-2, is DAGVTQSPTHLIKTRGQQVTLRCSPISGHKSVSWYQQVLGQGPQFIFQYYEKEERGRGNFPDRFSARQFPNYSSELNVNALLLGDSALYLCASSLRSGENTGELFFGEGSRLTVL.

The sample holds a few counts of this clonotype. The chain is built from TRBV29-1 and TRBJ2-7, with a weak D call TRBD2 (5 bases). This CDR3 is 12 amino acids long. The germline V and J ends were trimmed by 5 bases and 7 bases, with 15 bases remaining between them. CDR1 and CDR2 (germline): SQVTM, ANQGSEA. CDR3 sequence reads: CSVRESRVEQYF. CDR3 nucleotides: TGCAGCGTTCGGGAATCACGGGTTGAGCAGTACTTC.

This clonotype was counted only a few times. The chain carries TRBV27 and TRBJ2-1; 9 nucleotides line up with TRBD2. The trim removed 1 base at V and 4 bases at J, leaving 5 bases unmatched. Per germline, CDR1 MNHEY and CDR2 SMNVEV (reference sequence). The length of the CDR3 is 16 residues. As DNA, the CDR3 is TGTGCCAGCAGTTTATTGCGGGAGGGCCCATACAATGAGCAGTTCTTC. Translating it yields CASSLLREGPYNEQFF.

The rearrangement uses TRBV2 and TRBJ2-7; 7 nucleotides agree with TRBD2. CDR3 size: 13 residues. Germline loops: CDR1 SNHLY, CDR2 FYNNEI. The V segment lost 8 bases and the J segment 4 bases; nucleotides outside the gene matches: 8. The DNA of the CDR3 is TGTGCCAGCCGAAAGCTAGCGGTTTACGAGCAGTACTTC. The encoded protein is CASRKLAVYEQYF.

J is TRBJ2-3 and V is TRBV6-2 or TRBV6-3; TRBD2 matches 10 bases. The CDR3 sequence is 20 residues long. CDR1 and CDR2 from the germline V gene are MNHEY and SVGEGT. The V gene end was trimmed by 0 bases and the J gene end by 8 bases; junction bases not matched to a gene: 20. This CDR3 is CASSYSIGMGASGGHSTQYF. The CDR3 coding sequence is TGTGCCAGCAGTTACTCGATTGGCATGGGGGCTAGCGGGGGCCATTCTACGCAGTATTTT.

This clonotype was detected only a few times. This chain connects TRBV6-9 to TRBJ2-3; 8 bases line up with TRBD1. Unmatched junction bases numbered 9, after V lost 4 bases and J lost 0 bases. Germline V lookup: CDR1 MNHGY, CDR2 SVAAGI. The CDR3 length is 17 residues. DNA for the CDR3: TGTGCCAGCAGTTGGGCATCAGGGGGCCTGAGCACAGATACGCAGTATTTT. It translates to CASSWASGGLSTDTQYF.

This sequence joins TRBV5-5 and TRBJ2-3; TRBD2 matches at 7 bases. The CDR3 is made up of 16 amino acids. V shed 0 bases, J shed 0 bases, and the junction held 4 bases outside the gene matches. Germline CDR1 is SGHKS and CDR2 is YYEKEE (reference sequence). CDR3 protein: CASSLDPGGSTDTQYF. CDR3 in DNA: TGTGCCAGCAGCTTGGATCCGGGAGGTAGCACAGATACGCAGTATTTT.

To note about this clonotype: The junction shows a germline mismatch at one end, possibly a read error. The chain joins TRBV7-9 to TRBJ2-2; 10 bases are shared with TRBD2. The CDR3 is 15 residues long. CDR1 SEHNR and CDR2 FQNEAQ come from the germline V gene (reference sequence). The CDR3: CASSLAGAHTGELFF. As DNA, the CDR3 is TGTGCCAGCAGCCTAGCGGGGGCCCACACCGGGGAGCTGTTTTTT.